The clone carrying this T cell receptor beta chain showed up many times. The data originate from a study of response to subunit inactivated influenza vaccine. TCRdb redid the calling of the RT-PCR reads with MiXCR, one entry per CDR3 protein. Altogether about 700,000 distinct CDR3 sequences are present, about 14% being singletons, with the ten largest covering 7.5% to 8%. CDR3 length: 15 amino acids. Trimming stripped 5 bases from V and 0 bases from J, with 8 bases between. Germline CDR1 MNHNS, CDR2 SASEGT. The sample was PBMCs from blood, taken less than 15 days before vaccination. The receptor was isolated from a man in his forties or fifties who received an inactivated influenza vaccine. The chain uses TRBV6-1 and TRBJ1-6, with D unclear. The DNA of the CDR3 is TGTGCCAGCAGTATGCAGAGCTCCTATAATTCACCCCTCCACTTT. It yields the protein CASSMQSSYNSPLHF.